This TCR beta chain was observed in a study of blood T cell repertoires in COVID-19. The assay was immunoSEQ multiplex PCR, and TCRdb's table has in-frame clones only and misses some. The sample lists 95,000 to 130,000 clones; around four fifths were seen once. The CDR3 loop spans 16 amino acids. Germline-derived CDR1 and CDR2 are LGHNT and FRNRAP. V lost 3 bases to trimming and J lost 6 bases; unmatched junction nucleotides: 5. The chain recombines TRBV12-5 with TRBJ2-2, with 12 bases matching TRBD2. The sample was peripheral blood. The source of this sequence is a young man with acute or convalescent COVID-19. The CDR3 protein is CASGLSSGRAPGELFF. In nucleotides, the CDR3 is TGTGCTAGTGGTTTATCTAGCGGGAGGGCCCCCGGGGAGCTGTTTTTT.